Below, one T cell receptor (beta chain) is given with its context. Its antigen is unidentified. The sample originates from a study of T cells in localized non-small cell lung cancer. Study-wide findings and caveats: Within adjacent lung there appeared a median approximately 59 of the top 100 tumor clones. Compared with tumor, uninvolved adjacent lung displayed greater T cell clonality, ranking highest overall.

J gave up 2 bases and V 2 bases, and 6 bases lay outside the gene matches. This CDR3 has 15 amino acids. Germline CDR1 reads SGHRS; CDR2 reads YFSETQ. The protocol was immunoSEQ multiplex PCR, while the TCRdb copy is restricted to in-frame clones and leaves out a portion. The sample holds approximately 40,000 clones, more than 75% seen once. Specimen: peripheral blood, collected before any cancer treatment. This clonotype originated in a man aged 18 to 49 with stage I lung adenocarcinoma. The genes are TRBV5-1 and TRBJ2-7; 8 nucleotides agree with TRBD1. Written as DNA, the CDR3 is TGCGCCAGCAGCTTATCTGGGACAGGCCCCTACGAGCAGTACTTC. It codes for CASSLSGTGPYEQYF.